Here is one T cell receptor (beta chain) with its context. Antigen unknown. TCRdb keeps only in-frame clones here, not all; method: immunoSEQ multiplex PCR. The sample consists of about 6,400 clones, roughly 67% of them appearing once. These data come from a study of PD-1 blockade in classical Hodgkin lymphoma. Broader study findings: The drivers behind the repertoire differences, possibly disease activity or prior therapy, remain undefined. Reported findings placed baseline TCR diversity lower in newly diagnosed patients (compared with healthy donors).

As to time point: cycle 4 day 1 (C4D1), after more than 5 weeks of nivolumab. Every patient relapsed after autologous stem cell transplantation, and brentuximab vedotin exposure varied. Isolation of CD8+ T cells from thawed PBMCs used magnetic negative selection. Best responses fell into complete response, partial response or progressive disease. V was pared by 5 bases and J by 5 bases, with 16 bases between. The germline gives CDR1 PRHDT, CDR2 FYEKMQ (reference sequence). The CDR3 runs 14 residues. This specimen consisted of CD8+ T cells from blood, obtained before the fourth cycle of nivolumab. The source of this sequence is a human donor with classical Hodgkin lymphoma. The chain couples TRBV13 to TRBJ2-7, with a possible D match to TRBD1 (6 bases). The CDR3 sequence: CASSARTVGHEQYF. CDR3 nucleotide sequence: TGTGCCAGCAGCGCCCGGACAGTGGGCCACGAGCAGTACTTC.